The 11 T cell receptor beta chains in this list originate from one sample, sequenced in a study of blood T cell repertoires in COVID-19. Profiled with immunoSEQ multiplex PCR; TCRdb holds only in-frame clones, not every one. The profile shows roughly 210,000 clones, 87% of them singletons. Material: PBMCs or T cells enriched from blood (not recorded which). The receptors were gathered from a man aged 30-40 years in a cohort exposed to, infected with or recovered from COVID-19 (not recorded which).

This clone was detected a few times. The rearrangement joins TRBV10-1 to TRBJ2-7; unclear D gene. CDR1 WNHNN and CDR2 SYGVQD come from the germline V gene (reference sequence). CDR3 length equals 15 residues. V was shortened by 3 bases and J by 0 bases, with 12 bases between the two germline ends. CDR3 sequence: CASSDSVNCSYEQYF. The CDR3 DNA follows: TGCGCCAGCAGTGACTCGGTCAACTGCTCCTACGAGCAGTACTTC.

This clone has a single count. The rearrangement links TRBV7-3 to TRBJ2-1; D ambiguous. CDR1 and CDR2 from the germline V gene are SGHTA and FQGTGA. The CDR3 sequence is 14 residues long. Deletions cut 5 bases from V and 5 bases from J, with 13 bases between. The CDR3 DNA reads TGTGCCAGCAGCCCAACCCCTAGTGACAATGAGCAGTTCTTC. This translates into CASSPTPSDNEQFF.

This chain connects TRBV4-1 to TRBJ1-1; 7 positions match TRBD1. CDR1 MGHRA and CDR2 YSYEKL come from the germline V gene. The CDR3 extends over 16 amino acids. Trimming cost V 5 bases and J 0 bases; bases outside gene matches: 9. The chain's CDR3 is CASSDTGTAMNTEAFF. The CDR3 coding sequence is TGCGCCAGCAGCGATACTGGGACAGCAATGAACACTGAAGCTTTCTTT.

The V call is TRBV6-2 or TRBV6-3, the J call TRBJ2-5; 13 bases match TRBD2. The CDR3 has 18 amino acids. CDR1 is MNHEY and CDR2 is SVGEGT in the germline V gene. Trimming at V came to 5 bases and at J to 2 bases, leaving 11 bases not matched to a gene. As DNA, the CDR3 is TGTGCCAGCAGTCCCGGGACTAGCGGGATCGGAGTGCAAGAGACCCAGTACTTC. The encoded protein is CASSPGTSGIGVQETQYF.

This clone occurred a few times. The J gene is TRBJ2-7, the V gene TRBV4-1; D might be TRBD2 (5 bases). This CDR3 has 14 residues. V was clipped by 5 bases and J by 0 bases, with 11 bases between them. Germline CDR1 and CDR2: MGHRA and YSYEKL. CDR3 in DNA: TGCGCCAGCAGCGCAGAACGGGGCTCCTACGAGCAGTACTTC. Translation gives CASSAERGSYEQYF.

In the case of this clone: At one end the junction does not follow the germline gene, possibly because of a read error. CDR3 sequence (DNA): TGTGCTAGCAGCTTAGCGCCACTGACTAGCGGGAGGCCCTACGAGCAGTACTTC. It is translated as CASSLAPLTSGRPYEQYF. This chain connects TRBV7-7 to TRBJ2-7; 13 bases align to TRBD2. The CDR3 is 18 amino acids. CDR1 is SSHAT, CDR2 FNYEAQ, per germline (reference sequence).

The chain employs TRBV7-9 and TRBJ2-4; D not resolved. Germline V gene lookup returns CDR1 SEHNR and CDR2 FQNEAQ (reference sequence). Trimming removed 5 bases at V and 0 bases at J, with 8 bases between. The CDR3 extends over 14 amino acids. For the CDR3, the DNA is TGTGCCAGCAGCCATAAGCTAGCCAAAAACATTCAGTACTTC. Protein product: CASSHKLAKNIQYF.

This sequence joins TRBV7-9 and TRBJ2-5; 9 nucleotides agree with TRBD2. Per germline, CDR1 SEHNR and CDR2 FQNEAQ (reference sequence). CDR3 length equals 16 residues. The V gene end was trimmed by 1 base and the J gene end by 2 bases; junction bases not matched to a gene: 5. In DNA form, the CDR3 reads TGTGCCAGCAGCTTAGGTAGACTAGCGGAGCAAGAGACCCAGTACTTC. It codes for CASSLGRLAEQETQYF.

The chain links TRBV28 to TRBJ2-7, with 10 bases aligning to TRBD2. Trimming cost V 8 bases and J 4 bases; bases outside gene matches: 8. This CDR3 has 14 residues. The germline V gene encodes CDR1 MDHEN and CDR2 SYDVKM. In nucleotides, the CDR3 is TGTGCCAGCGTACCGGGACTAGCGATTTACGAGCAGTACTTC. This translates into CASVPGLAIYEQYF.

The chain recombines TRBV15 with TRBJ2-3; TRBD1 is a possible D gene (6 bases). The CDR3 covers 15 residues. CDR1 is LNHNV and CDR2 is YYDKDF in the germline V gene (reference sequence). V was shortened by 1 base and J by 6 bases, with 14 bases between the two germline ends. Written as DNA, the CDR3 is TGTGCCACCAGCAGAGCCAGCCAGAGGGGGGATACGCAGTATTTT. It specifies CATSRASQRGDTQYF.

This sequence joins TRBV29-1 and TRBJ1-5; weak D call: TRBD1 (5 bases). From germline, CDR1 is SQVTM and CDR2 ANQGSEA. The CDR3 covers 13 residues. Between the trimmed V and J ends, which lost 7 bases and 4 bases, there was a span of 14 bases. The CDR3 region is CSATAGGNQPQHF. CDR3 in DNA: TGCAGCGCCACAGCGGGGGGAAATCAGCCCCAGCATTTT.